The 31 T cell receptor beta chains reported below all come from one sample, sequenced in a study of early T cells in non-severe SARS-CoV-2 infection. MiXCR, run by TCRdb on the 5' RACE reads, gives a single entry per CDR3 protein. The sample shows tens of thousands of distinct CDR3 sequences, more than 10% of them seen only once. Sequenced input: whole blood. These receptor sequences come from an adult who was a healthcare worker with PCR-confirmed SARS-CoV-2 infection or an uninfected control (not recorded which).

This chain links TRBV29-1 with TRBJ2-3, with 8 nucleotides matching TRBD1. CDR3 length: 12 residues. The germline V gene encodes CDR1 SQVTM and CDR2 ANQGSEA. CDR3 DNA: TGCAGTTCACAGGGGGTGACAGATACGCAGTATTTT. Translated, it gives CSSQGVTDTQYF.

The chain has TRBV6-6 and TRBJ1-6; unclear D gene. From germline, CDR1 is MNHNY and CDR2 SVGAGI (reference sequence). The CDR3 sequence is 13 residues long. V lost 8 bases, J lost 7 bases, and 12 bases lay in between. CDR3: CASHPSGNSPLHF. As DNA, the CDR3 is TGTGCCAGCCACCCTTCGGGGAATTCACCCCTCCACTTT.

As DNA, the CDR3 is TGTGCCAGCAGCAGGGATGCGGGGAGGGAGACCCAGTACTTC. Amino acids: CASSRDAGRETQYF. The chain couples TRBV5-4 to TRBJ2-5, with a weak D call TRBD2 (6 bases). The germline V gene has CDR1 SGHNT and CDR2 YYREEE (reference sequence). Trimming left V 4 bases short and J 5 bases short, with 15 bases between. The length of the CDR3 is 14 residues.

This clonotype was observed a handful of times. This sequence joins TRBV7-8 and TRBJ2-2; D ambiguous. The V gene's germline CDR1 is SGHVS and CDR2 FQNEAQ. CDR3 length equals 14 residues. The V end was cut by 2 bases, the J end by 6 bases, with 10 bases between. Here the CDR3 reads CASSLIAWSGELFF. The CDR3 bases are TGTGCCAGCAGCTTAATCGCATGGTCCGGGGAGCTGTTTTTT.

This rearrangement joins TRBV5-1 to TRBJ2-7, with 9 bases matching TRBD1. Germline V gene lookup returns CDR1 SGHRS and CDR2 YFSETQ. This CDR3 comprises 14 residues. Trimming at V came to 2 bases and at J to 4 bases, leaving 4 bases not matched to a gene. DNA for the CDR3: TGCGCCAGCAGCTTTGGGACAGGGATATACGAGCAGTACTTC. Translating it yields CASSFGTGIYEQYF.

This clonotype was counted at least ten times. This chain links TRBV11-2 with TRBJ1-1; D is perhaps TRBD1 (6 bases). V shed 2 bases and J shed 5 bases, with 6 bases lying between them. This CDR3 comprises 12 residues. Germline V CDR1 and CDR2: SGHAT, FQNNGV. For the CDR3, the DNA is TGTGCCAGCAGCTTACAGGGGACTGAAGCTTTCTTT. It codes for CASSLQGTEAFF.

The CDR3 here is CASSLGGAEETQYF. Written as DNA, the CDR3 is TGCGCCAGCAGCTTGGGTGGGGCTGAGGAGACCCAGTACTTC. The chain joins TRBV5-1 to TRBJ2-5; perhaps TRBD1 as D (5 bases). V shed 0 bases and J shed 5 bases, with 11 bases lying between them. Per germline, CDR1 SGHRS and CDR2 YFSETQ. This CDR3 has 14 amino acids. Filled out from reference TRBV5-1 and TRBJ2-5, the complete variable domain reads KAGVTQTPRYLIKTRGQQVTLSCSPISGHRSVSWYQQTPGQGLQFLFEYFSETQRNKGNFPGRFSGRQFSNSRSEMNVSTLELGDSALYLCASSLGGAEETQYFGPGTRLLVL.

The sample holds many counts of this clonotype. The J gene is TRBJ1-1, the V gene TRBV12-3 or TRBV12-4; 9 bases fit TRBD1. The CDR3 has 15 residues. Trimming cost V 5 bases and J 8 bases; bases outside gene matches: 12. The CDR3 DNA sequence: TGTGCCAGCAGTCCCGCCGGGACAGGGTTGGGGGAAGCTTTCTTT. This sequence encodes CASSPAGTGLGEAFF.

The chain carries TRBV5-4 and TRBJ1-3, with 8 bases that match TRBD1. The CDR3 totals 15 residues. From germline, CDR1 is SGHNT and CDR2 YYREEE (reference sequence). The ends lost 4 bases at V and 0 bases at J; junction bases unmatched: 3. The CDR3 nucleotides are TGTGCCAGCAGCGGGACAGGATTCTCTGGAAACACCATATATTTT. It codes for CASSGTGFSGNTIYF.

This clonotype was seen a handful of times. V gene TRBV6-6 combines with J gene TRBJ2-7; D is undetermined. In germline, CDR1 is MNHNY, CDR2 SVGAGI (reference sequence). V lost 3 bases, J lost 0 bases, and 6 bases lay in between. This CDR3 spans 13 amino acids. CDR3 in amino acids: CASSYPSSYEQYF. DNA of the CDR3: TGTGCCAGCAGTTATCCCAGCTCCTACGAGCAGTACTTC.

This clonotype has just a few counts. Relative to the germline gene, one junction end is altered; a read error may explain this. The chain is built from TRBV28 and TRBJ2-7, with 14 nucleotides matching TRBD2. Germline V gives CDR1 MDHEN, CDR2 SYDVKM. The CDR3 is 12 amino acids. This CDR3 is CASSFGTSGGIF. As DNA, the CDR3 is TGTGCCAGCAGTTTTGGGACTAGCGGGGGCATCTTC.

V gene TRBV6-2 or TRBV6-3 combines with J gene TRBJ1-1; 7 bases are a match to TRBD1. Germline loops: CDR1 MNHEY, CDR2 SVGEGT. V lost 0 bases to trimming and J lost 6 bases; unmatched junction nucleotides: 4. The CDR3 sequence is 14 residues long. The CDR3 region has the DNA TGTGCCAGCAGTTACTCTAGCAGGGGGGCTGAAGCTTTCTTT. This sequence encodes CASSYSSRGAEAFF.

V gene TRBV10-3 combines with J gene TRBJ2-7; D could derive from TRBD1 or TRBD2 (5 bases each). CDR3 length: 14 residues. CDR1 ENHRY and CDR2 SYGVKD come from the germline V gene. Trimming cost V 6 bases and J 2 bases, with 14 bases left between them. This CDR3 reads CAIRAGTQTYEQYF. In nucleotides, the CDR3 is TGTGCCATCAGAGCCGGGACCCAAACCTACGAGCAGTACTTC.

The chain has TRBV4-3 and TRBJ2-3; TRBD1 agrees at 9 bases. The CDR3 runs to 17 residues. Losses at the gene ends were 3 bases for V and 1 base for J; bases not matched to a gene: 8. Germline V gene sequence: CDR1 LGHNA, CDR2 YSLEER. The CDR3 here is CASSHLGQGRGTDTQYF. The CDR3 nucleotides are TGCGCCAGCAGCCACCTGGGACAGGGACGAGGCACAGATACGCAGTATTTT.

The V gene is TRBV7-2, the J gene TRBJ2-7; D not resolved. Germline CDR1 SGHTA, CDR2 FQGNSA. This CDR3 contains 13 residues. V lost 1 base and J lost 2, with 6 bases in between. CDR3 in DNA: TGTGCCAGCAGCTTAGGGGTACCCTACGAGCAGTACTTC. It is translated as CASSLGVPYEQYF.

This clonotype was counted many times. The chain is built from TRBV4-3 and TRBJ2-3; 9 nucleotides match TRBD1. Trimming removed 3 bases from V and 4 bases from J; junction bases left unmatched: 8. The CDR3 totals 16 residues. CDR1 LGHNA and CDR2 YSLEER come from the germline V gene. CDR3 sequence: CASSHTGTGLSDTQYF. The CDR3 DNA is TGCGCCAGCAGCCATACCGGGACAGGGCTCTCAGATACGCAGTATTTT.

CDR3 coding DNA: TGCAGTGCTAGACAGGGGACTATGAACACTGAAGCTTTCTTT. Translation gives CSARQGTMNTEAFF. The chain combines TRBV20-1 with TRBJ1-1; possibly TRBD1 for D (6 bases). There are 14 residues in the CDR3. With 2 bases removed from V and 0 bases from J, the gap between germline ends came to 10 bases. Germline V gene sequence: CDR1 DFQATT, CDR2 SNEGSKA (reference sequence).

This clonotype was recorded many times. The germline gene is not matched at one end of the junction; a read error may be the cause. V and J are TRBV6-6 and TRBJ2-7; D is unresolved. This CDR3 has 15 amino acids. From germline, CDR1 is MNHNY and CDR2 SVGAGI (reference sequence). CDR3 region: CASSPPGPRPYKQYF. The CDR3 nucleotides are TGTGCCAGCAGTCCACCCGGGCCACGACCCTACAAGCAGTACTTC.

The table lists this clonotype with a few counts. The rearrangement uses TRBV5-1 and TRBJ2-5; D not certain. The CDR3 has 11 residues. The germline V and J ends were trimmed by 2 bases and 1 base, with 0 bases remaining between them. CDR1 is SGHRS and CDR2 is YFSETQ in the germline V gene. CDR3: CASSFQETQYF. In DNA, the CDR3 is TGCGCCAGCAGCTTCCAAGAGACCCAGTACTTC. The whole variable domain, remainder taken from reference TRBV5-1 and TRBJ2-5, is KAGVTQTPRYLIKTRGQQVTLSCSPISGHRSVSWYQQTPGQGLQFLFEYFSETQRNKGNFPGRFSGRQFSNSRSEMNVSTLELGDSALYLCASSFQETQYFGPGTRLLVL.

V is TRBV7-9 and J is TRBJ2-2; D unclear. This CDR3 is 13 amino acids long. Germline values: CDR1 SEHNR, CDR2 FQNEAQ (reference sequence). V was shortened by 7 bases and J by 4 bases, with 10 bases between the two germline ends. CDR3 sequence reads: CASKQTATGELFF. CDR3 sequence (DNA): TGTGCCAGCAAGCAGACCGCCACCGGGGAGCTGTTTTTT.

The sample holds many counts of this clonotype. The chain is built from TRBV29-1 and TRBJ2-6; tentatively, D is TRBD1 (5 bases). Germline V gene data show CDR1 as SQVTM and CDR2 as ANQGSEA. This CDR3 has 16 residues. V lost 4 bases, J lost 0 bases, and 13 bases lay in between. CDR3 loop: CSVAGTGTSGANVLTF. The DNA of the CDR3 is TGCAGCGTTGCGGGTACAGGTACCTCTGGGGCCAACGTCCTGACTTTC.

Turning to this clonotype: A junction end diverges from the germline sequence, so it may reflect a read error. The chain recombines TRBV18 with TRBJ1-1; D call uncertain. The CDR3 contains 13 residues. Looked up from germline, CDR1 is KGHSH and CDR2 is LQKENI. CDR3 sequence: CASSPRTNSEAFF. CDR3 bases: TGTGCCAGCTCACCACGTACAAACAGTGAAGCTTTCTTT.

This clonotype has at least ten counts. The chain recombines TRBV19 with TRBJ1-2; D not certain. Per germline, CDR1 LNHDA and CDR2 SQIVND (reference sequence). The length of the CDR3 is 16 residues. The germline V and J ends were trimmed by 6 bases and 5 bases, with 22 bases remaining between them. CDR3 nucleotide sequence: TGTGCCAGTAGATCGACGAGAGAGAGAGCTATGTATGGCTACACCTTC. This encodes CASRSTRERAMYGYTF.

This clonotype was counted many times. The CDR3 here is CARPELANSTDTQYF. The CDR3 nucleotides read TGCGCCAGGCCCGAACTAGCGAATAGCACAGATACGCAGTATTTT. The chain employs TRBV10-1 and TRBJ2-3; 7 positions match TRBD2. Germline trimming cut 9 bases from V and 0 bases from J; bases unmatched to any gene: 9. The germline V gene encodes CDR1 WNHNN and CDR2 SYGVQD (reference sequence). This CDR3 spans 15 amino acids.

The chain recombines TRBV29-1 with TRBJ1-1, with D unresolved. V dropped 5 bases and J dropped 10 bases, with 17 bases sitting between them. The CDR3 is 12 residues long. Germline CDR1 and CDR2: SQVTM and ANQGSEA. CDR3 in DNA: TGCAGCGTTAATAGACCCTTCGGTGGAGCTTTCTTT. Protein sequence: CSVNRPFGGAFF.

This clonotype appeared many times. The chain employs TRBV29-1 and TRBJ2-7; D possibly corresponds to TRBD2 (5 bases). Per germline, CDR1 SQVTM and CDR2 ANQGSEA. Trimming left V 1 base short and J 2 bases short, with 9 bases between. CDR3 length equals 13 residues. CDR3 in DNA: TGCAGCGTTGAAGGGACGGGGACCTACGAGCAGTACTTC. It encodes CSVEGTGTYEQYF.

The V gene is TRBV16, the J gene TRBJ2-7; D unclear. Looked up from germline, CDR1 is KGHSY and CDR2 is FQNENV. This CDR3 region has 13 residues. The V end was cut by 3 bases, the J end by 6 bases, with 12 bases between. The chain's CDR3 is CASSQGFSREQYF. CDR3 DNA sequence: TGTGCCAGCAGCCAGGGTTTCTCCCGCGAGCAGTACTTC.

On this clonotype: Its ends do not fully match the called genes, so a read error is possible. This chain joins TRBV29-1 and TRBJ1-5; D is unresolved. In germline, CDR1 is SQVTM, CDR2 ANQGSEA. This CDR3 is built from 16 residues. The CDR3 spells CSVGGVGGSSNQPLHF. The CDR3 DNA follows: TGCAGCGTTGGGGGAGTGGGAGGAAGCAGCAATCAGCCCCTGCATTTT.

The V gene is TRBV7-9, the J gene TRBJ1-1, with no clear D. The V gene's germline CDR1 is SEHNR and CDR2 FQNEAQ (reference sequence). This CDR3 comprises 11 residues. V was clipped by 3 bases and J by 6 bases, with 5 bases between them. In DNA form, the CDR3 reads TGTGCCAGCAGCTTGGCGGCTGAAGCTTTCTTT. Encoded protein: CASSLAAEAFF.

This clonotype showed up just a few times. CDR3: CASSASTGWDEQYF. CDR3 DNA sequence: TGTGCCAGCAGCGCATCGACAGGGTGGGACGAGCAGTACTTC. V usage is TRBV11-1 and J usage is TRBJ2-7, with TRBD1 matching 7 bases. Germline V gene lookup returns CDR1 SGHAT and CDR2 FQDESV (reference sequence). CDR3 length equals 14 residues. Trimming cost V 5 bases and J 5 bases; bases outside gene matches: 9.

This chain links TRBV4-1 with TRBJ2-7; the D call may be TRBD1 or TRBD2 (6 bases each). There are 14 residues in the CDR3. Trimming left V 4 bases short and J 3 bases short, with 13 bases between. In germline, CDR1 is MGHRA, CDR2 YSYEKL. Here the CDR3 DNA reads TGCGCCAGCAGCCCAGGAGGGGGACTCTACGAGCAGTACTTC. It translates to CASSPGGGLYEQYF.